Listed below are T cell receptor beta chains from one sample, sequenced in a study of cytomegalovirus exposure and HLA in healthy donors. Using immunoSEQ multiplex PCR, the repertoire was profiled, and TCRdb retains in-frame clones only, with some absent. Here the sample spans 110,000 or so clones, roughly three quarters being singletons. Sequenced sample: PBMCs. The origin of the receptors is a woman aged 40 to 50 in good health and CMV-seropositive. Both conserved end residues are part of each CDR3. Each record gives: clone size, V gene, D gene, J gene, CDR3 protein, CDR3 DNA. D genes are given only for firm matches. Clone size, where shown, is once, few, many, or a class for clones that have expanded.

abundance: NA; v_gene: TRBV19; d_gene: NA; j_gene: TRBJ1-6; CDR3aa: CASSIGGSVRGSPLHF; CDR3nt: TGTGCCAGTAGTATAGGGGGTTCAGTTCGGGGATCACCCCTCCACTTT
abundance: NA; v_gene: TRBV4-2; d_gene: TRBD1; j_gene: TRBJ1-5; CDR3aa: CASSPKDRGNQPQHF; CDR3nt: TGTGCCAGCAGCCCCAAGGACAGGGGAAACCAGCCCCAGCATTTT
abundance: few; v_gene: TRBV29-1; d_gene: NA; j_gene: TRBJ1-2; CDR3aa: CSVRTASGYGYTF; CDR3nt: TGCAGCGTGAGAACCGCCTCAGGGTATGGCTACACCTTC
abundance: NA; v_gene: TRBV25-1; d_gene: NA; j_gene: TRBJ2-6; CDR3aa: CASSDAGAGANVLTF; CDR3nt: TGTGCCAGCAGTGATGCAGGGGCAGGGGCCAACGTCCTGACTTTC
abundance: NA; v_gene: TRBV5-6; d_gene: TRBD2; j_gene: TRBJ2-7; CDR3aa: CASSLAAGDSYEQYF; CDR3nt: TGTGCCAGCAGCTTGGCAGCGGGGGACTCCTACGAGCAGTACTTC
abundance: NA; v_gene: TRBV5-1; d_gene: NA; j_gene: TRBJ1-1; CDR3aa: CASSTPGGSEAFF; CDR3nt: TGCGCCAGCAGCACCCCGGGAGGGTCCGAAGCTTTCTTT
abundance: NA; v_gene: TRBV5-1; d_gene: TRBD1; j_gene: TRBJ1-2; CDR3aa: CASSSALPGATGDGYTF; CDR3nt: TGCGCCAGCAGCTCTGCCCTCCCCGGGGCAACAGGGGATGGCTACACCTTC
abundance: NA; v_gene: TRBV19; d_gene: NA; j_gene: TRBJ1-6; CDR3aa: CASSNQQGYNSPLHF; CDR3nt: TGTGCCAGTAGTAACCAACAGGGCTATAATTCACCCCTCCACTTT
abundance: NA; v_gene: TRBV30; d_gene: NA; j_gene: TRBJ1-5; CDR3aa: CAWSPSWRRNQPQHF; CDR3nt: TGTGCCTGGAGTCCCTCGTGGCGGCGCAATCAGCCCCAGCATTTT
abundance: NA; v_gene: TRBV5-6; d_gene: NA; j_gene: TRBJ2-6; CDR3aa: CASSLRDSGANVLTF; CDR3nt: TGTGCCAGCAGCCTTCGGGACTCTGGGGCCAACGTCCTGACTTTC
abundance: NA; v_gene: TRBV6-1; d_gene: NA; j_gene: TRBJ1-1; CDR3aa: CASSGGTLEAFF; CDR3nt: TGTGCCAGCAGTGGCGGGACCCTTGAAGCTTTCTTT
abundance: NA; v_gene: TRBV5-1; d_gene: TRBD2; j_gene: TRBJ2-3; CDR3aa: CASSMLAGGHTDTQYF; CDR3nt: TGCGCCAGCAGTATGCTAGCGGGGGGCCACACAGATACGCAGTATTTT
abundance: NA; v_gene: TRBV5-1; d_gene: TRBD1; j_gene: TRBJ2-1; CDR3aa: CASSPGQGYNEQFF; CDR3nt: TGCGCCAGCAGCCCCGGACAGGGGTACAATGAGCAGTTCTTC
abundance: NA; v_gene: TRBV15; d_gene: TRBD1; j_gene: TRBJ1-5; CDR3aa: CATSRPDRVGNQPQHF; CDR3nt: TGTGCCACCAGCAGACCGGACAGGGTAGGCAATCAGCCCCAGCATTTT
abundance: NA; v_gene: TRBV6-5; d_gene: NA; j_gene: TRBJ1-5; CDR3aa: CASSPSGFGNQPQHF; CDR3nt: TGTGCCAGCAGTCCCTCAGGGTTCGGCAATCAGCCCCAGCATTTT